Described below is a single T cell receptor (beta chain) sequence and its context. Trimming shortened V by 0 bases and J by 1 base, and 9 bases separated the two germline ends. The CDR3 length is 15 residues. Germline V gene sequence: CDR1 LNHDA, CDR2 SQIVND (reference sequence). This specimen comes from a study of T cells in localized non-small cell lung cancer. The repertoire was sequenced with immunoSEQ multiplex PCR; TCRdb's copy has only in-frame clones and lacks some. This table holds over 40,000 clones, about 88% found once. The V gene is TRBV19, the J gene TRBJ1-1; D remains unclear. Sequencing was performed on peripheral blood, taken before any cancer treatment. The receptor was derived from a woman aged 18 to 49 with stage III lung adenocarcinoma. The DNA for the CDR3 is TGTGCCAGTAGTATAGACCCTAACAGGAACACTGAAGCTTTCTTT. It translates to CASSIDPNRNTEAFF. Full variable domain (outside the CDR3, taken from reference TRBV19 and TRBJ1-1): DGGITQSPKYLFRKEGQNVTLSCEQNLNHDAMYWYRQDPGQGLRLIYYSQIVNDFQKGDIAEGYSVSREKKESFPLTVTSAQKNPTAFYLCASSIDPNRNTEAFFGQGTRLTVV.